This TCR beta chain was retrieved from a study of T-cell reconstitution after alpha-beta-depleted transplantation in children. Many counts were recorded for this clonotype. Its matching antigen is unknown. Findings and caveats of the study: After one year, T-cell counts and TCRbeta diversity mostly came from new T cells. Where some patients showed high TCRbeta diversity at day 60, it came from recipient T cells and thymic progenitors that had survived. The study reportedly traced alpha-beta T cells about two months after transplant to several hundred expanded graft clones.

The CDR3 totals 16 residues. CDR1 is DFQATT and CDR2 is SNEGSKA in the germline V gene (reference sequence). The J segment lost 6 bases and the V segment lost 2 bases, leaving 11 bases of the junction unmatched. Construction of the TCRbeta library involved unique molecular identifiers. TCRdb independently ran MiXCR on the PCR reads; one entry per CDR3 protein. The sample has some 300,000 distinct CDR3 sequences, over 9% seen once. The rearrangement uses TRBV20-1 and TRBJ2-3; 10 bases match TRBD1. Source: PBMCs, taken before TCRalphabeta/CD19-depleted stem cell transplant. The sequence was obtained from a boy younger than two with acute myeloid leukemia, due to receive a stem cell transplant. CDR3 region: CSARSHLRGQGDTQYF. The DNA for the CDR3 is TGCAGTGCTAGATCCCACCTCAGGGGACAGGGGGATACGCAGTATTTT.